This entry lists 20 T cell receptor beta chains sequenced from one sample in a study of shared clonotypes between healthy human individuals. The table came from immunoSEQ multiplex PCR; TCRdb's copy has only in-frame clones and leaves some out. The table has hundreds of thousands of clones, about 95% seen once. Sequencing was done on a sample of naive CD4+ T cells sorted from blood. Subset defined: CD45RA+ positively selected. The source is a woman in her 30s in good health.

V gene TRBV19 combines with J gene TRBJ2-7, with D maybe TRBD1 (6 bases). Germline values: CDR1 LNHDA, CDR2 SQIVND (reference sequence). V was shortened by 0 bases and J by 2 bases, with 11 bases between the two germline ends. This CDR3 is 15 amino acids long. In DNA form, the CDR3 reads TGTGCCAGTAGTATAGATCAACAGGGCCCCTACGAGCAGTACTTC. Translation: CASSIDQQGPYEQYF.

The rearrangement links TRBV6-5 to TRBJ2-1; the D gene could be TRBD1 or TRBD2 (7 bases each). The CDR3 has 14 residues. With 8 bases removed from V and 8 bases from J, the gap between germline ends came to 19 bases. Germline V gene lookup returns CDR1 MNHEY and CDR2 SVGAGI. CDR3: CASARGEGLYEQFF. The DNA of the CDR3 is TGTGCCAGCGCCAGGGGGGAGGGCCTTTATGAGCAGTTCTTC.

This clone has only a few counts. The sample holds other DNA sequences that translate to the same CDR3. The chain employs TRBV5-1 and TRBJ2-7; 8 nucleotides align to TRBD1. Germline V gene lookup returns CDR1 SGHRS and CDR2 YFSETQ. The CDR3 has 14 residues. With V trimmed by 2 bases and J by 4 bases, 5 bases remained unmatched. CDR3 sequence reads: CASSLGQGPYEQYF. The CDR3 bases are TGCGCCAGCAGCTTAGGACAGGGACCTTACGAGCAGTACTTC.

CDR3 residues: CASSLGDGHSTDTQYF. CDR3 bases: TGTGCCAGCAGCTTAGGCGACGGACACAGCACAGATACGCAGTATTTT. The rearrangement uses TRBV11-3 and TRBJ2-3; tentative D call: TRBD1 (5 bases). The CDR3 sequence is 16 residues long. Germline V gene sequence: CDR1 SGHNT, CDR2 YENEEA. Trimming took off 1 base at V and 0 bases at J, with 11 bases between the two ends.

This chain joins TRBV5-1 and TRBJ1-1; D is undetermined. CDR3 length equals 12 residues. The germline gives CDR1 SGHRS, CDR2 YFSETQ. The ends were cut back, 4 bases at V and 6 bases at J, with 10 bases in the middle. CDR3: CASSKGWAEAFF. In DNA, the CDR3 is TGCGCCAGCAGCAAGGGTTGGGCTGAAGCTTTCTTT.

V is TRBV7-7 and J is TRBJ2-7; 8 bases align to TRBD2. The V segment lost 4 bases and the J segment 6 bases; nucleotides outside the gene matches: 5. This CDR3 spans 13 amino acids. From germline, CDR1 is SSHAT and CDR2 FNYEAQ (reference sequence). The CDR3 DNA reads TGTGCCAGCAGCTCGGGACTAGACAGCGAGCAGTACTTC. Its translation: CASSSGLDSEQYF.

The chain joins TRBV13 to TRBJ2-7; 10 bases match TRBD2. This CDR3 spans 16 amino acids. Trimming took 5 bases from V and 5 from J; bases not matched to a gene: 12. CDR1 and CDR2 (germline): PRHDT, FYEKMQ (reference sequence). CDR3 bases: TGTGCCAGCAGCCGACGAGGGACTAGCGTCCTCAACGAGCAGTACTTC. It translates to CASSRRGTSVLNEQYF.

The chain joins TRBV6-5 to TRBJ2-7; possible D gene TRBD2, 7 bases. Germline CDR1 is MNHEY and CDR2 is SVGAGI. The CDR3 runs to 15 residues. Trimming took 2 bases from V and 4 from J, leaving 15 bases between them. In nucleotides, the CDR3 is TGTGCCAGCAGTTACGCCGGGGGGCGGGCGTACGAGCAGTACTTC. Its translation: CASSYAGGRAYEQYF.

The chain employs TRBV7-2 and TRBJ1-3; D is perhaps TRBD1 (5 bases). Trimming left V 4 bases short and J 11 bases short, with 15 bases between. The CDR3 length is 13 residues. The germline gives CDR1 SGHTA, CDR2 FQGNSA. This chain's CDR3 is CASSSGRSGPIYF. The CDR3 coding sequence is TGTGCCAGCAGCTCCGGGCGTTCGGGACCCATATATTTT.

The rearrangement joins TRBV28 to TRBJ2-1; D not certain. The CDR3 has 16 residues. The germline CDR1 and CDR2 sequences are MDHEN and SYDVKM. Trimming pared 5 bases from V and 8 bases from J, leaving 22 bases between. DNA of the CDR3: TGTGCCAGCAGTACACGAAGTGGGCCAAATCTGGATGAGCAGTTCTTC. It encodes CASSTRSGPNLDEQFF. The entire variable domain, with the rest obtained from reference TRBV28 and TRBJ2-1, is as follows: DVKVTQSSRYLVKRTGEKVFLECVQDMDHENMFWYRQDPGLGLRLIYFSYDVKMKEKGDIPEGYSVSREKKERFSLILESASTNQTSMYLCASSTRSGPNLDEQFFGPGTRLTVL.

As concerns this clone: This sample includes further DNA sequences coding for the same CDR3. This CDR3 is CSAGRSDTQYF. The CDR3 DNA reads as TGCAGTGCTGGGAGATCAGATACGCAGTATTTT. The gene calls are TRBV20-1 and TRBJ2-3; weak D call: TRBD2 (5 bases). Trimming stripped 5 bases from V and 4 bases from J, with 7 bases between. Germline V gives CDR1 DFQATT, CDR2 SNEGSKA (reference sequence). The CDR3 contains 11 residues.

This chain links TRBV7-3 with TRBJ2-7; 8 bases fit TRBD2. Germline assignment: CDR1 SGHTA and CDR2 FQGTGA. The length of the CDR3 is 15 residues. V was pared by 2 bases and J by 3 bases, with 6 bases of the junction left unmatched. Here the CDR3 DNA reads TGTGCCAGCAGCTTATACCTTGCGGGAGGCTACGAGCAGTACTTC. It codes for CASSLYLAGGYEQYF.

The chain couples TRBV29-1 to TRBJ1-3; TRBD1 matches at 10 bases. Germline CDR1 and CDR2: SQVTM and ANQGSEA. CDR3 length: 15 residues. V shed 6 bases, J shed 4 bases, and the junction held 9 bases outside the gene matches. CDR3 sequence: CSVSKTGGLGNTIYF. The DNA for the CDR3 is TGCAGCGTGAGTAAGACAGGGGGCCTCGGAAACACCATATATTTT.

This sequence joins TRBV7-9 and TRBJ2-7; possibly TRBD1 for D (5 bases). Per the germline V gene, CDR1 is SEHNR and CDR2 is FQNEAQ (reference sequence). The CDR3 has 15 amino acids. V dropped 1 base and J dropped 0 bases, with 10 bases sitting between them. CDR3: CASSLERGFSYEQYF. CDR3 in DNA: TGTGCCAGCAGCTTAGAAAGGGGATTCTCCTACGAGCAGTACTTC.

The genes are TRBV7-2 and TRBJ2-6; 11 bases match TRBD1. This CDR3 contains 17 residues. Germline V gene data show CDR1 as SGHTA and CDR2 as FQGNSA. The junction had 4 bases not matched to a gene; V was cut back by 6 bases and J by 0 bases. CDR3 residues: CASRAGTGGSGANVLTF. DNA of the CDR3: TGTGCCAGCAGGGCCGGGACAGGGGGCTCTGGGGCCAACGTCCTGACTTTC.

The chain employs TRBV7-2 and TRBJ1-1; D gene unclear. This CDR3 region has 13 residues. Germline CDR1 and CDR2: SGHTA and FQGNSA. V lost 1 base and J lost 4, with 7 bases in between. CDR3 amino acids: CASSLVSGTEAFF. CDR3 DNA sequence: TGTGCCAGCAGCTTAGTTTCAGGCACTGAAGCTTTCTTT. The complete variable domain, with remaining parts taken from reference TRBV7-2 and TRBJ1-1, reads GAGVSQSPSNKVTEKGKDVELRCDPISGHTALYWYRQSLGQGLEFLIYFQGNSAPDKSGLPSDRFSAERTGGSVSTLTIQRTQQEDSAVYLCASSLVSGTEAFFGQGTRLTVV.

This chain joins TRBV6-5 and TRBJ2-2; tentative D call: TRBD2 (5 bases). Germline V gene data show CDR1 as MNHEY and CDR2 as SVGAGI. This CDR3 is built from 15 residues. V lost 0 bases, J lost 4 bases, and 9 bases lay in between. The CDR3, as DNA: TGTGCCAGCAGTTACTCCCCAAGCGGCACCGGGGAGCTGTTTTTT. Translated: CASSYSPSGTGELFF.

This rearrangement joins TRBV28 to TRBJ2-7, with TRBD1 as a possible D gene (6 bases). In germline, CDR1 is MDHEN, CDR2 SYDVKM. This CDR3 is 15 amino acids long. V was pared by 4 bases and J by 2 bases, with 15 bases between. The CDR3 here is CASSSTGHGAYEQYF. CDR3 sequence (DNA): TGTGCCAGCAGTTCAACAGGGCATGGAGCCTACGAGCAGTACTTC.

This clone was seen a few times. Distinct nucleotide sequences in the sample also encode this CDR3. This chain links TRBV18 with TRBJ1-2; D is unclear. This CDR3 comprises 11 residues. Germline-derived CDR1 and CDR2 are KGHSH and LQKENI. The V gene lost 2 bases and the J gene lost 3 bases, with 1 base spanning the gap. CDR3 nucleotides: TGTGCCAGCTCACCAGACTATGGCTACACCTTC. Protein product: CASSPDYGYTF. The full variable domain, with the rest looked up from reference TRBV18 and TRBJ1-2, is NAGVMQNPRHLVRRRGQEARLRCSPMKGHSHVYWYRQLPEEGLKFMVYLQKENIIDESGMPKERFSAEFPKEGPSILRIQQVVRGDSAAYFCASSPDYGYTFGSGTRLTVV.

The rearrangement links TRBV2 to TRBJ2-1, with D possibly matching TRBD1 (5 bases). V was pared by 6 bases and J by 8 bases, with 20 bases between. CDR3 length: 15 amino acids. The germline gives CDR1 SNHLY, CDR2 FYNNEI. CDR3 in DNA: TGTGCCAGCAGCCGAGGACATTCTGTAGGTGATGAGCAGTTCTTC. It specifies CASSRGHSVGDEQFF.